The entry below describes one T cell receptor beta chain. The antigen is unknown. The data originate from a study of cytomegalovirus exposure and HLA in healthy donors. Study background: Samples from HLA-typed donors yielded about 85 million unique TCRs in an early data release.

Germline V gives CDR1 MGHRA, CDR2 YSYEKL. The V and J ends lost 1 base and 0 bases respectively, with 10 bases between them. The CDR3 runs 16 residues. The PCR ran on 60 Vbeta and 13 Jbeta primers. TCRdb's table, derived via immunoSEQ multiplex PCR, lists solely in-frame clones and lacks some. Here the sample spans about 64,000 clones, 85% being singletons. Study results and caveats: With high specificity and sensitivity, the classifier reportedly diagnosed cytomegalovirus status. There were approximately 150 TCR beta chains listed as cytomegalovirus-associated.

The genes are TRBV4-1 and TRBJ1-5; D remains unclear. The source material was PBMCs. This TCR was recovered from a female donor in good health and CMV-seronegative. This CDR3 reads CASSQVPVYSNQPQHF. In nucleotides, the CDR3 is TGCGCCAGCAGCCAAGTTCCGGTATATAGCAATCAGCCCCAGCATTTT.